The 21 T cell receptor beta chains below were found in one sample sequenced in a study of OX40 agonist ivuxolimab in advanced cancers. Method: immunoSEQ multiplex PCR; TCRdb's copy keeps in-frame clones and lacks some. Here the sample spans approximately 12,000 clones, approximately 90% being singletons. The sample consisted of CD4+ or CD8+ T cells sorted from blood, taken in a trial of the OX40 agonist ivuxolimab. These receptors originate from an adult with an advanced solid tumor such as melanoma, head and neck, liver or kidney cancer.

This chain joins TRBV9 and TRBJ1-1; 11 nucleotides match TRBD1. Trimming removed 4 bases from V and 3 bases from J; junction bases left unmatched: 8. The CDR3 has 16 amino acids. Germline lookup yields CDR1 SGDLS and CDR2 YYNGEE. The CDR3 loop reads CASSRTGGGSDTEAFF. Here the CDR3 DNA reads TGTGCCAGCAGCAGGACAGGGGGCGGTTCGGACACTGAAGCTTTCTTT. Filled out from reference TRBV9 and TRBJ1-1, the complete variable domain reads DSGVTQTPKHLITATGQRVTLRCSPRSGDLSVYWYQQSLDQGLQFLIQYYNGEERAKGNILERFSAQQFPDLHSELNLSSLELGDSALYFCASSRTGGGSDTEAFFGQGTRLTVV.

The V and J genes are TRBV19 and TRBJ1-1; TRBD1 agrees at 7 bases. The germline gives CDR1 LNHDA, CDR2 SQIVND (reference sequence). V was pared by 5 bases and J by 4 bases, with 4 bases of the junction left unmatched. This CDR3 contains 13 residues. The CDR3 loop is CASSWNRGTEAFF. DNA of the CDR3: TGTGCCAGTAGTTGGAACAGGGGCACTGAAGCTTTCTTT.

This chain joins TRBV19 and TRBJ2-1, with 12 nucleotides matching TRBD2. CDR3 size: 15 residues. CDR1 is LNHDA, CDR2 SQIVND, per germline (reference sequence). V lost 3 bases and J lost 8; bases outside the gene matches: 5. CDR3 residues: CASSILAGGPYEQFF. DNA for the CDR3: TGTGCCAGTAGTATTCTAGCGGGAGGGCCTTATGAGCAGTTCTTC.

The V call is TRBV30, the J call TRBJ2-7; possibly TRBD2 for D (5 bases). CDR3 size: 14 residues. The V gene lost 4 bases and the J gene lost 0 bases, with 13 bases spanning the gap. In germline, CDR1 is GTSNPN, CDR2 SVGIG (reference sequence). Here the CDR3 reads CAWKARGDSYEQYF. As DNA, the CDR3 is TGTGCCTGGAAAGCTCGGGGAGACTCCTACGAGCAGTACTTC. Full variable domain (rest looked up from reference TRBV30 and TRBJ2-7): SQTIHQWPATLVQPVGSPLSLECTVEGTSNPNLYWYRQAAGRGLQLLFYSVGIGQISSEVPQNLSASRPQDRQFILSSKKLLLSDSGFYLCAWKARGDSYEQYFGPGTRLTVT.

This clone was seen once. The V and J genes are TRBV9 and TRBJ2-5; 8 nucleotides line up with TRBD1. Trimming at V came to 4 bases and at J to 5 bases, leaving 10 bases not matched to a gene. There are 15 residues in the CDR3. The germline gives CDR1 SGDLS, CDR2 YYNGEE. The CDR3 loop is CASSPGDRRTETQYF. For the CDR3, the DNA is TGTGCCAGCAGCCCTGGGGACAGGAGGACGGAGACCCAGTACTTC.

CDR3 sequence (DNA): TGTGCCAGCAGCTTATACGACAGCGTGGCCTACGAGCAGTACTTC. Encoded protein: CASSLYDSVAYEQYF. V usage is TRBV5-5 and J usage is TRBJ2-7, with D tentatively TRBD1 (5 bases). Germline CDR1 reads SGHKS; CDR2 reads YYEKEE (reference sequence). V lost 2 bases and J lost 2, with 14 bases in between. The CDR3 is made up of 15 amino acids.

This chain joins TRBV5-1 and TRBJ2-1; perhaps TRBD2 as D (6 bases). This CDR3 contains 18 residues. The V and J ends lost 0 bases and 5 bases respectively, with 21 bases between them. Germline CDR1 SGHRS, CDR2 YFSETQ. The CDR3 region is CASSLAWMEGSLDNEQFF. For the CDR3, the DNA is TGCGCCAGCAGCTTGGCTTGGATGGAGGGGTCTCTTGACAATGAGCAGTTCTTC.

CDR3 residues: CASSSPGQPQHF. The CDR3 nucleotides are TGTGCCAGCAGTTCTCCCGGTCAGCCCCAGCATTTT. The chain uses TRBV25-1 and TRBJ1-5; D is unresolved. V was cut by 5 bases and J by 6 bases, with 8 bases left in between. This CDR3 has 12 amino acids. Looked up from germline, CDR1 is MGHDK and CDR2 is SYGVNS.

The rearrangement uses TRBV27 and TRBJ2-7; D is ambiguous. Germline V gene lookup returns CDR1 MNHEY and CDR2 SMNVEV (reference sequence). This CDR3 is built from 11 residues. V was pared by 8 bases and J by 0 bases, with 5 bases between. CDR3 amino acids: CASANSYEQYF. The CDR3 nucleotides read TGTGCCAGCGCTAACTCCTACGAGCAGTACTTC.

The rearrangement links TRBV2 to TRBJ2-5; D is undetermined. The V end was cut by 8 bases, the J end by 5 bases, with 6 bases between. This CDR3 comprises 10 residues. From germline, CDR1 is SNHLY and CDR2 FYNNEI. For the CDR3, the DNA is TGTGCCAGCCTCGGTGAGACCCAGTACTTC. Protein sequence: CASLGETQYF.

This chain links TRBV5-1 with TRBJ2-3; D uncertain. V was cut by 1 base and J by 3 bases, with 12 bases left in between. Germline CDR1 and CDR2: SGHRS and YFSETQ. The CDR3 length is 15 residues. The CDR3 sequence: CASSLSEAGTDTQYF. Written as DNA, the CDR3 is TGCGCCAGCAGCTTGAGCGAGGCCGGGACAGATACGCAGTATTTT.

The chain couples TRBV6-1 to TRBJ2-7, with D tentatively TRBD1 (5 bases). Germline lookup yields CDR1 MNHNS and CDR2 SASEGT. CDR3 length: 12 residues. V was pared by 7 bases and J by 3 bases, with 10 bases between. CDR3: CASKPTGYEQYF. Written as DNA, the CDR3 is TGTGCCAGCAAACCTACAGGCTACGAGCAGTACTTC.

This rearrangement joins TRBV2 to TRBJ2-5; maybe TRBD1 (5 bases). V was cut by 3 bases and J by 4 bases, with 12 bases left in between. The germline gives CDR1 SNHLY, CDR2 FYNNEI. The CDR3 contains 14 residues. This CDR3 reads CASSEGRDGETQYF. CDR3 in DNA: TGTGCCAGCAGTGAGGGCAGGGATGGAGAGACCCAGTACTTC.

This clone has a handful of counts. The genes are TRBV7-7 and TRBJ2-5; 7 nucleotides align to TRBD1. V lost 2 bases, J lost 5 bases, and 5 bases stayed unmatched. The length of the CDR3 is 14 residues. CDR1 is SSHAT and CDR2 is FNYEAQ in the germline V gene (reference sequence). This CDR3 is CASSLTGVRETQYF. The CDR3 DNA is TGTGCCAGCAGCTTAACAGGGGTTCGGGAGACCCAGTACTTC.

The V call is TRBV7-8, the J call TRBJ2-7, with D possibly being TRBD1 or TRBD2 (6 bases each). With 4 bases removed from V and 4 bases from J, the gap between germline ends came to 17 bases. The CDR3 is 15 residues long. The germline gives CDR1 SGHVS, CDR2 FQNEAQ. The DNA for the CDR3 is TGTGCCAGCAGCTGGTACAGGGCTAGCGAATACGAGCAGTACTTC. Encoded protein: CASSWYRASEYEQYF.

The chain combines TRBV28 with TRBJ2-1, with 11 nucleotides matching TRBD2. Per germline, CDR1 MDHEN and CDR2 SYDVKM. The CDR3 has 15 residues. The J segment lost 8 bases and the V segment lost 2 bases, leaving 5 bases of the junction unmatched. As DNA, the CDR3 is TGTGCCAGCAGTTTAGAGACTAGCGGGAAGGATGAGCAGTTCTTC. Translated: CASSLETSGKDEQFF.

The chain couples TRBV7-9 to TRBJ2-3; TRBD1 or TRBD2 may be the D gene (5 bases each). V dropped 5 bases and J dropped 4 bases, with 13 bases sitting between them. Germline V gene sequence: CDR1 SEHNR, CDR2 FQNEAQ (reference sequence). The CDR3 sequence is 14 residues long. The CDR3 nucleotides are TGTGCCAGCAGCCCCCGGGACCTCCCAGATACGCAGTATTTT. Its protein is CASSPRDLPDTQYF. The variable domain in full, completed from reference TRBV7-9 and TRBJ2-3, reads DTGVSQNPRHKITKRGQNVTFRCDPISEHNRLYWYRQTLGQGPEFLTYFQNEAQLEKSRLLSDRFSAERPKGSFSTLEIQRTEQGDSAMYLCASSPRDLPDTQYFGPGTRLTVL.

The V call is TRBV7-2, the J call TRBJ2-7; 10 bases agree with TRBD2. The V gene's germline CDR1 is SGHTA and CDR2 FQGNSA. The CDR3 contains 19 residues. J gave up 3 bases and V 8 bases, and 22 bases lay outside the gene matches. The CDR3 nucleotides are TGTGCCAGCGATGGGACTACCGAAAGAGCGGGAGGGCATTACTACGAGCAGTACTTC. It yields the protein CASDGTTERAGGHYYEQYF.

The genes are TRBV28 and TRBJ2-3; 15 bases map to TRBD2. Germline V lookup: CDR1 MDHEN, CDR2 SYDVKM. The CDR3 contains 15 residues. The trim removed 6 bases at V and 5 bases at J, leaving 3 bases unmatched. The CDR3 DNA is TGTGCCAGCAGAAGGACTAGCGGGAGGGTAGATACGCAGTATTTT. It yields the protein CASRRTSGRVDTQYF.

The chain couples TRBV2 to TRBJ2-6; 8 positions match TRBD1. This CDR3 is 19 amino acids long. The J segment lost 0 bases and the V segment lost 7 bases, leaving 14 bases of the junction unmatched. Germline V gene data show CDR1 as SNHLY and CDR2 as FYNNEI. CDR3: CASTDGGHRGNSGANVLTF. In DNA form, the CDR3 reads TGTGCCAGCACGGATGGTGGTCACAGGGGGAACTCTGGGGCCAACGTCCTGACTTTC. The variable domain in full, with the rest retrieved from reference TRBV2 and TRBJ2-6, is EPEVTQTPSHQVTQMGQEVILRCVPISNHLYFYWYRQILGQKVEFLVSFYNNEISEKSEIFDDQFSVERPDGSNFTLKIRSTKLEDSAMYFCASTDGGHRGNSGANVLTFGAGSRLTVL.

The rearrangement joins TRBV11-3 to TRBJ2-5; perhaps TRBD1 as D (6 bases). Germline loops: CDR1 SGHNT, CDR2 YENEEA. Trimming took off 6 bases at V and 5 bases at J, with 19 bases between the two ends. The CDR3 loop spans 15 amino acids. The CDR3 loop reads CASSPLTGLGETQYF. The CDR3 nucleotides are TGTGCCAGCAGTCCTCTAACAGGGTTAGGGGAGACCCAGTACTTC.